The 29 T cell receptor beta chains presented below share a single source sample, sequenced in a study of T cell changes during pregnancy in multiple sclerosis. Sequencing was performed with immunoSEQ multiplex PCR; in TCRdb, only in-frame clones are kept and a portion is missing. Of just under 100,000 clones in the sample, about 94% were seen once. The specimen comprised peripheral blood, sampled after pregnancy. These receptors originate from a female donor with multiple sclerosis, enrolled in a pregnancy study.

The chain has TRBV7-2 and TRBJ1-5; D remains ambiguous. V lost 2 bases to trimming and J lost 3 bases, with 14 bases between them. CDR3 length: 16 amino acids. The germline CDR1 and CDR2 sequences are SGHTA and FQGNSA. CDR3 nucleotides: TGTGCCAGCAGCTTAAGCCCCAGCGGGTTCAATCAGCCCCAGCATTTT. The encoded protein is CASSLSPSGFNQPQHF.

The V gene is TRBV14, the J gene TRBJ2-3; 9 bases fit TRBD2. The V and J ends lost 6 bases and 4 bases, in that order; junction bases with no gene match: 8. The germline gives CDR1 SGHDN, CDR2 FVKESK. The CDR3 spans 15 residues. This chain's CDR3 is CASSLVAGVADTQYF. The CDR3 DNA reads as TGTGCCAGCAGTCTCGTAGCGGGAGTCGCAGATACGCAGTATTTT.

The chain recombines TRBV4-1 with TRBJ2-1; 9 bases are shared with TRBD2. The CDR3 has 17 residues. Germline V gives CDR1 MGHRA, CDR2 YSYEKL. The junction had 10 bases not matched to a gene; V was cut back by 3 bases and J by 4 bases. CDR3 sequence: CASSQQGGTSRYNEQFF. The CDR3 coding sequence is TGCGCCAGCAGCCAGCAGGGAGGGACTAGCAGATACAATGAGCAGTTCTTC.

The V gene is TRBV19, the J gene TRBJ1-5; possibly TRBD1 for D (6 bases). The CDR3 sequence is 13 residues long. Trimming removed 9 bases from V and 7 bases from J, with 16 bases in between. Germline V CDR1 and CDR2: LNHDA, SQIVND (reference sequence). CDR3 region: CASSTGNQQPQHF. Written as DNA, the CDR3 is TGTGCCAGCTCAACAGGGAACCAGCAGCCCCAGCATTTT. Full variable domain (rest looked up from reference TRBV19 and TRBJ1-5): DGGITQSPKYLFRKEGQNVTLSCEQNLNHDAMYWYRQDPGQGLRLIYYSQIVNDFQKGDIAEGYSVSREKKESFPLTVTSAQKNPTAFYLCASSTGNQQPQHFGDGTRLSIL.

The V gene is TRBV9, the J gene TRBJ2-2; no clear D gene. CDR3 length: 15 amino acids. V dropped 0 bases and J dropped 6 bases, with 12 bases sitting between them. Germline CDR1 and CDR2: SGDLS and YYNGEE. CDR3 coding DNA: TGTGCCAGCAGCGTAGTATCGGGTGTCTCCGGGGAGCTGTTTTTT. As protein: CASSVVSGVSGELFF.

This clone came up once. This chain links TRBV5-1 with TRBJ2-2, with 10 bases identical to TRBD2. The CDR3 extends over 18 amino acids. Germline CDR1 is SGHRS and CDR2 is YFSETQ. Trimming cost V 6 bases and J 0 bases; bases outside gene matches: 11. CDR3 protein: CASTTPSGREANTGELFF. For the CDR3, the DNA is TGCGCCAGCACCACTCCGAGCGGGAGGGAAGCGAACACCGGGGAGCTGTTTTTT.

The CDR3 nucleotides are TGTGCCAGCAGCTTAAAAGACAAAGGGACAGGGGGCGGGGGCTACACCTTC. Its translation: CASSLKDKGTGGGGYTF. The chain couples TRBV7-2 to TRBJ1-2, with TRBD1 matching 12 bases. In germline, CDR1 is SGHTA, CDR2 FQGNSA. This CDR3 is 17 amino acids long. Germline trimming cut 2 bases from V and 8 bases from J; bases unmatched to any gene: 12.

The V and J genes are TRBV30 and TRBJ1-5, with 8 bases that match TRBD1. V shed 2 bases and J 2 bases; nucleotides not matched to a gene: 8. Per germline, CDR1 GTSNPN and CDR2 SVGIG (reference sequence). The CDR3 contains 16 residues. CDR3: CAWSQGAGWGNQPQHF. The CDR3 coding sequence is TGTGCCTGGAGTCAGGGGGCCGGATGGGGCAATCAGCCCCAGCATTTT.

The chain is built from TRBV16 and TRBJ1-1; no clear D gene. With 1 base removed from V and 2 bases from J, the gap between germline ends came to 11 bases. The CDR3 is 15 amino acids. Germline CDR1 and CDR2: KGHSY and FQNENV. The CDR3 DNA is TGTGCCAGCAGCCAATTTTTAGGAGCTAACACTGAAGCTTTCTTT. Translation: CASSQFLGANTEAFF.

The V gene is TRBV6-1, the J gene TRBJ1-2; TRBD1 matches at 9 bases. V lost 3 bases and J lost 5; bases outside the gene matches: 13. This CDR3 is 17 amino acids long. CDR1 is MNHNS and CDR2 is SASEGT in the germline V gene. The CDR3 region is CASSDPRGGQGMYGYTF. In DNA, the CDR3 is TGTGCCAGCAGTGATCCTCGAGGAGGACAGGGGATGTATGGCTACACCTTC.

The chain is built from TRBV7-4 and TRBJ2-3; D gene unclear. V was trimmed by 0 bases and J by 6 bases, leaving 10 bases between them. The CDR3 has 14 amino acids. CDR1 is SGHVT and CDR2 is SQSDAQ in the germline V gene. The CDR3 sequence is CASSLALRVDTQYF. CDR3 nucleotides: TGTGCCAGCAGCTTAGCGCTCCGGGTTGATACGCAGTATTTT. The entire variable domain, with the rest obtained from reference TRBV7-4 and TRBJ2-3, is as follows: GAGVSQSPRYKVAKRGRDVALRCDSISGHVTLYWYRQTLGQGSEVLTYSQSDAQRDKSGRPSGRFSAERPERSVSTLKIQRTEQGDSAVYLCASSLALRVDTQYFGPGTRLTVL.

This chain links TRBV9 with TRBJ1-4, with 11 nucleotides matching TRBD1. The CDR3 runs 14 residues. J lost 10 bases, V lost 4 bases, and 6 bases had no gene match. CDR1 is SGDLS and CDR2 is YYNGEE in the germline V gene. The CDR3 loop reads CASSPRTGGGKLFF. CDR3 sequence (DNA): TGTGCCAGCAGCCCACGGACAGGGGGCGGAAAACTGTTTTTT.

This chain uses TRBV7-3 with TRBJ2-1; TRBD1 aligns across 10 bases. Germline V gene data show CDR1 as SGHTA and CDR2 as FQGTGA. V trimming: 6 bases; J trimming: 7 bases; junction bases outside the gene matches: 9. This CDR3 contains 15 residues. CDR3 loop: CASSLTGGARNEQFF. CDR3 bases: TGTGCCAGCAGTTTGACAGGGGGCGCTAGAAATGAGCAGTTCTTC.

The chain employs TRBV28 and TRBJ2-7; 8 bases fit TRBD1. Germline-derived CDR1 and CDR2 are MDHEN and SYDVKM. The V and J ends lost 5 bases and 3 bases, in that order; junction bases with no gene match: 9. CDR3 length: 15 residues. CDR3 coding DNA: TGTGCCAGCAGTCCGATCGGGACAGGACTCTACGAGCAGTACTTC. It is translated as CASSPIGTGLYEQYF.

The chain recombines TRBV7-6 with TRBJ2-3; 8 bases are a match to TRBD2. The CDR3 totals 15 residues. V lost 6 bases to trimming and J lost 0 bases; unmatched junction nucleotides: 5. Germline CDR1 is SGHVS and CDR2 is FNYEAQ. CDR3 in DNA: TGTGCCAGCAGTTCACTAGCGGTTAGCACAGATACGCAGTATTTT. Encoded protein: CASSSLAVSTDTQYF.

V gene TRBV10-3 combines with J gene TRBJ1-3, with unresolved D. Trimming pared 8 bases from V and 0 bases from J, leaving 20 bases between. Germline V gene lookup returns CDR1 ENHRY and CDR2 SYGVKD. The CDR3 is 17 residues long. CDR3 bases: TGTGCCATCGCCCCCGGGGTTAGTCCGCGCTCTGGAAACACCATATATTTT. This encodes CAIAPGVSPRSGNTIYF.

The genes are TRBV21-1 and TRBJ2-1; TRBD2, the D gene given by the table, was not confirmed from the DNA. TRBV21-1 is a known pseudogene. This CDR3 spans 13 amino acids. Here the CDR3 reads CASPQEGGLEQFF. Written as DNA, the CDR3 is TGTGCCAGCCCTCAAGAGGGAGGGCTGGAGCAGTTCTTC.

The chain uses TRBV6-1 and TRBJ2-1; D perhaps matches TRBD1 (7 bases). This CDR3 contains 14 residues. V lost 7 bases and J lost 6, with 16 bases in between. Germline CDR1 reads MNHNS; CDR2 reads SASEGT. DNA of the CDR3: TGTGCCAGCAAGAAGGGGGCGGGGAGCAATGAGCAGTTCTTC. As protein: CASKKGAGSNEQFF.

The CDR3 reads CASSDRPQLQETQYF. The CDR3 DNA follows: TGTGCCAGCAGTGACAGACCTCAACTCCAAGAGACCCAGTACTTC. The rearrangement links TRBV6-6 to TRBJ2-5; a weak D match, TRBD1 (5 bases). The CDR3 is 15 amino acids. The ends were cut back, 5 bases at V and 1 base at J, with 14 bases in the middle. Per germline, CDR1 MNHNY and CDR2 SVGAGI (reference sequence).

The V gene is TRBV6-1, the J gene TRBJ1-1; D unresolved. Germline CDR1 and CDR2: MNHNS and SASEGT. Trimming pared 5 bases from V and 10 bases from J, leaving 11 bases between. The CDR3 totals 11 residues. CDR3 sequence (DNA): TGTGCCAGCAGTCGCCAGGTTCCAGCTTTCTTT. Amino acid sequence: CASSRQVPAFF.

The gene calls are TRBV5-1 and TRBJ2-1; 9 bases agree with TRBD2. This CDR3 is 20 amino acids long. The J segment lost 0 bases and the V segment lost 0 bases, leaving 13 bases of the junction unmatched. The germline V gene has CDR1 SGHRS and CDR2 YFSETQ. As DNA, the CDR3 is TGCGCCAGCAGCTTGGGGGCCCCCGGACTAGCGAACCGCTCCTACAATGAGCAGTTCTTC. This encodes CASSLGAPGLANRSYNEQFF.

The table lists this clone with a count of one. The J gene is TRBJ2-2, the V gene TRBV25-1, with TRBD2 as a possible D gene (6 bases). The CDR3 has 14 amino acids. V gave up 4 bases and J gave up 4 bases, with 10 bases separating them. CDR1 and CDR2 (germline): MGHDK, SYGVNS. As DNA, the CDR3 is TGTGCCAGCAGTGGACTAGTAAGCACCGGGGAGCTGTTTTTT. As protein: CASSGLVSTGELFF.

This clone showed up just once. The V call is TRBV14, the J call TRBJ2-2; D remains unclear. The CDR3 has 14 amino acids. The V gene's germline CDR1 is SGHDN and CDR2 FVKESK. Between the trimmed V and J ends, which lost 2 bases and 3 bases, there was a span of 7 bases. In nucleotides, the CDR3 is TGTGCCAGCAGCCAACGGTCGTACACCGGGGAGCTGTTTTTT. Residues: CASSQRSYTGELFF.

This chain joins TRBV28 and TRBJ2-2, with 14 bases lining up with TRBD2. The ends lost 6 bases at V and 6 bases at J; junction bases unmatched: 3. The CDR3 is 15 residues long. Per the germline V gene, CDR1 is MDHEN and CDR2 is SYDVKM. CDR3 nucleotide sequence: TGTGCCAGCAGCGCGGGACTAGCGGGGGCCGGGGAGCTGTTTTTT. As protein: CASSAGLAGAGELFF.

The CDR3 region is CASRDRGYEQYF. CDR3 nucleotides: TGTGCCAGCAGGGACAGGGGTTACGAGCAGTACTTC. The chain is built from TRBV6-1 and TRBJ2-7, with 9 bases aligning to TRBD1. This CDR3 is built from 12 residues. CDR1 and CDR2 from the germline V gene are MNHNS and SASEGT. V lost 6 bases to trimming and J lost 4 bases; unmatched junction nucleotides: 1.

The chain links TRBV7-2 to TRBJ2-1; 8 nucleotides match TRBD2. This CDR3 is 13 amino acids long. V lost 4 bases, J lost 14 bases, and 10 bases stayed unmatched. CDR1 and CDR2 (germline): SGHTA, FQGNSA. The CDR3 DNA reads TGTGCCAGCAGCTCATATATAGCGGGGAGTGAGTTCTTC. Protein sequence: CASSSYIAGSEFF.

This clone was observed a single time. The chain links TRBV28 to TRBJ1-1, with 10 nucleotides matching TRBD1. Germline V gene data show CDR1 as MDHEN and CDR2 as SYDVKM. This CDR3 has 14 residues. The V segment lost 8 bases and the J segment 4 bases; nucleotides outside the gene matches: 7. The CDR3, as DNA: TGTGCCAGCGGGACAGGGGTCCCGAGCACTGAAGCTTTCTTT. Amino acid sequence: CASGTGVPSTEAFF.

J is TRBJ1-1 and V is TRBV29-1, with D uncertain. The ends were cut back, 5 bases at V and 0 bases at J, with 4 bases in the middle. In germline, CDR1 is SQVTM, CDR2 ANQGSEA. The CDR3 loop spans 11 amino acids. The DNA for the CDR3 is TGCAGCGTTCGGTTGAACACTGAAGCTTTCTTT. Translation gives CSVRLNTEAFF.

CDR3 DNA sequence: TGTGCCAGCAGCAAAGCAAGACAGCCGAATGAAAAACTGTTTTTT. Residues: CASSKARQPNEKLFF. V and J are TRBV21-1 and TRBJ1-4; TRBD1, the table's D call, was not compared with the DNA. TRBV21-1 is a pseudogene locus. This CDR3 spans 15 amino acids.